Below are 26 T cell receptor beta chains sequenced from a single sample in a study of Ad26.COV2.S vaccination and SARS-CoV-2 variants. Clones were sequenced by immunoSEQ multiplex PCR, and TCRdb holds only the in-frame ones, with some missing. The sample comprises a few hundred thousand clones, roughly 90% of which are singletons, and less than 4% rests with the top ten. Treatment given: approximately 18 received Ad26.COV2.S at low or high dose, single or two shots; about 5 received placebo; per-sample allocation not given. Day 63 following the first vaccine or placebo injection was when the samples were taken. This specimen consisted of peripheral blood, obtained in a trial of Ad26.COV2.S vaccine versus placebo. The receptors here all came from a person aged 18 to 59 who received the Ad26.COV2.S COVID-19 vaccine or a placebo.

As for this clone: Other DNA sequences of this sample code for an identical CDR3. The chain combines TRBV7-9 with TRBJ1-5; unclear D gene. CDR1 and CDR2 (germline): SEHNR, FQNEAQ (reference sequence). This CDR3 is built from 12 residues. V gave up 5 bases and J gave up 3 bases, with 5 bases separating them. The CDR3 protein is CASSPSNQPQHF. The CDR3 coding sequence is TGTGCCAGCAGCCCGTCCAATCAGCCCCAGCATTTT.

V usage is TRBV7-2 and J usage is TRBJ1-2, with D uncertain. This CDR3 spans 13 amino acids. Germline values: CDR1 SGHTA, CDR2 FQGNSA. V dropped 0 bases and J dropped 7 bases, with 9 bases sitting between them. The CDR3 sequence is CASSLANRRGYTF. The DNA for the CDR3 is TGTGCCAGCAGCTTAGCGAACAGACGTGGCTACACCTTC. The entire variable domain, with the rest obtained from reference TRBV7-2 and TRBJ1-2, is as follows: GAGVSQSPSNKVTEKGKDVELRCDPISGHTALYWYRQSLGQGLEFLIYFQGNSAPDKSGLPSDRFSAERTGGSVSTLTIQRTQQEDSAVYLCASSLANRRGYTFGSGTRLTVV.

The chain employs TRBV30 and TRBJ1-2; TRBD1 aligns across 8 bases. Germline CDR1 is GTSNPN and CDR2 is SVGIG (reference sequence). Unmatched junction bases numbered 5, after V lost 0 bases and J lost 2 bases. The CDR3 loop spans 15 amino acids. CDR3 protein: CAWSVQDRVNYGYTF. The CDR3 DNA reads TGTGCCTGGAGTGTACAGGACAGGGTGAACTATGGCTACACCTTC.

V gene TRBV19 combines with J gene TRBJ1-6; D remains unclear. This CDR3 has 15 amino acids. Trimming shortened V by 6 bases and J by 0 bases, and 9 bases separated the two germline ends. CDR1 is LNHDA and CDR2 is SQIVND in the germline V gene (reference sequence). The CDR3 region has the DNA TGTGCCAGTAGGACTACAGCCTCCTATAATTCACCCCTCCACTTT. It codes for CASRTTASYNSPLHF.

The V call is TRBV20-1, the J call TRBJ2-1; D is possibly TRBD1 (5 bases). V was pared by 3 bases and J by 6 bases, with 15 bases between. CDR3 length: 14 amino acids. Germline values: CDR1 DFQATT, CDR2 SNEGSKA (reference sequence). CDR3 protein: CSASAPRASNEQFF. For the CDR3, the DNA is TGCAGTGCTAGTGCTCCCAGGGCAAGCAATGAGCAGTTCTTC.

The gene calls are TRBV28 and TRBJ2-1; 7 bases map to TRBD1. CDR3 size: 13 residues. V lost 7 bases, J lost 3 bases, and 3 bases stayed unmatched. CDR1 and CDR2 (germline): MDHEN, SYDVKM. Written as DNA, the CDR3 is TGTGCCAGCAATTACAGGGGCTACAATGAGCAGTTCTTC. This gives the protein CASNYRGYNEQFF. The whole variable domain, remainder taken from reference TRBV28 and TRBJ2-1, is DVKVTQSSRYLVKRTGEKVFLECVQDMDHENMFWYRQDPGLGLRLIYFSYDVKMKEKGDIPEGYSVSREKKERFSLILESASTNQTSMYLCASNYRGYNEQFFGPGTRLTVL.

The chain couples TRBV3-1 (or the pseudogene TRBV3-2) to TRBJ1-5; D unresolved. Germline loops: CDR1 LGHDT, CDR2 YNNKEL (reference sequence). The CDR3 is made up of 15 amino acids. V was trimmed by 2 bases and J by 0 bases, leaving 8 bases between them. This CDR3 reads CASSQNGDSNQPQHF. CDR3 nucleotides: TGTGCCAGCAGCCAAAACGGGGATAGCAATCAGCCCCAGCATTTT.

This clone was seen a single time. The CDR3 sequence is CARRHRDRGLVTEAFF. The CDR3 bases are TGTGCCAGACGACACCGGGACAGGGGGCTCGTCACTGAAGCTTTCTTT. The chain links TRBV5-3 to TRBJ1-1; the match to TRBD1 covers 12 bases. TRBV5-3 carries the ORF label, with uncertain function. With 7 bases clipped from V and 4 bases from J, the junction kept 11 bases outside the gene matches. The CDR3 runs 16 residues.

The CDR3 DNA reads as TGCGCCAGCAGCCTTCGGACTAGCGGATACACAGATACGCAGTATTTT. It specifies CASSLRTSGYTDTQYF. V is TRBV4-1 and J is TRBJ2-3; 10 nucleotides match TRBD2. This CDR3 comprises 16 residues. Germline V gene lookup returns CDR1 MGHRA and CDR2 YSYEKL. Trimming removed 4 bases from V and 2 bases from J; junction bases left unmatched: 6.

The V and J genes are TRBV11-1 and TRBJ2-2; the D is unclear. This CDR3 has 15 amino acids. Germline V lookup: CDR1 SGHAT, CDR2 FQDESV (reference sequence). Trimming left V 6 bases short and J 1 base short, with 12 bases between. CDR3 sequence (DNA): TGTGCCAGCAGACTCGTAATGGGGAACACCGGGGAGCTGTTTTTT. Translation gives CASRLVMGNTGELFF.

This chain connects TRBV28 to TRBJ2-7; 7 bases match TRBD1. The CDR3 is 14 amino acids. Germline assignment: CDR1 MDHEN and CDR2 SYDVKM. V dropped 3 bases and J dropped 6; count of bases not matched to a gene: 8. The CDR3 region has the DNA TGTGCCAGCAGTTTTCGCAACAGGGGATCCGAGCAGTACTTC. Its protein is CASSFRNRGSEQYF.

The rearrangement links TRBV15 to TRBJ2-7; D is unresolved. Germline assignment: CDR1 LNHNV and CDR2 YYDKDF (reference sequence). The V end lost 0 bases, the J end lost 6 bases, and 15 bases lay between the germline ends. The CDR3 has 15 residues. The CDR3 DNA reads as TGTGCCACCAGCAGAGATAAGGTCCGGGCGTCCGAGCAGTACTTC. Its protein product is CATSRDKVRASEQYF.

This chain links TRBV7-2 with TRBJ2-7; D unresolved. From germline, CDR1 is SGHTA and CDR2 FQGNSA. With 1 base removed from V and 2 bases from J, the gap between germline ends came to 9 bases. CDR3 length equals 14 residues. The DNA of the CDR3 is TGTGCCAGCAGCTTAGATCTGGGGACCTACGAGCAGTACTTC. Translating it yields CASSLDLGTYEQYF. Full variable domain (missing parts from reference TRBV7-2 and TRBJ2-7): GAGVSQSPSNKVTEKGKDVELRCDPISGHTALYWYRQSLGQGLEFLIYFQGNSAPDKSGLPSDRFSAERTGGSVSTLTIQRTQQEDSAVYLCASSLDLGTYEQYFGPGTRLTVT.

The chain couples TRBV6-1 to TRBJ2-1, with D unresolved. This CDR3 region has 13 residues. Trimming removed 2 bases from V and 6 bases from J, with 8 bases in between. CDR1 MNHNS and CDR2 SASEGT come from the germline V gene. The CDR3: CASSERGVNEQFF. Written as DNA, the CDR3 is TGTGCCAGCAGTGAACGAGGAGTCAATGAGCAGTTCTTC.

The V and J genes are TRBV3-1 (or the pseudogene TRBV3-2) and TRBJ1-6; D is ambiguous. This CDR3 is 14 amino acids long. Germline loops: CDR1 LGHDT, CDR2 YNNKEL (reference sequence). The V gene lost 0 bases and the J gene lost 0 bases, with 0 bases spanning the gap. CDR3 region: CASSQDSYNSPLHF. The CDR3 nucleotides read TGTGCCAGCAGCCAAGACTCCTATAATTCACCCCTCCACTTT.

The chain recombines TRBV5-1 with TRBJ2-1; D gene uncertain. Germline CDR1 reads SGHRS; CDR2 reads YFSETQ. There are 11 residues in the CDR3. Trimming pared 2 bases from V and 9 bases from J, leaving 6 bases between. For the CDR3, the DNA is TGCGCCAGCAGCTTTCGAGGTGAGCAGTTCTTC. It yields the protein CASSFRGEQFF.

The chain links TRBV2 to TRBJ2-7, with 9 bases lining up with TRBD1. The CDR3 spans 16 residues. With V trimmed by 7 bases and J by 3 bases, 13 bases remained unmatched. Looked up from germline, CDR1 is SNHLY and CDR2 is FYNNEI. The CDR3 loop reads CASTRDRESGLYEQYF. CDR3 nucleotides: TGTGCCAGCACACGGGACAGGGAATCAGGTCTCTACGAGCAGTACTTC. Full variable domain (remainder filled in from reference TRBV2 and TRBJ2-7): EPEVTQTPSHQVTQMGQEVILRCVPISNHLYFYWYRQILGQKVEFLVSFYNNEISEKSEIFDDQFSVERPDGSNFTLKIRSTKLEDSAMYFCASTRDRESGLYEQYFGPGTRLTVT.

V and J are TRBV30 and TRBJ1-5; 8 bases are shared with TRBD1. With 5 bases clipped from V and 5 bases from J, the junction kept 5 bases outside the gene matches. The CDR3 sequence is 13 residues long. In germline, CDR1 is GTSNPN, CDR2 SVGIG (reference sequence). This CDR3 reads CAWGQGKDQPQHF. CDR3 nucleotide sequence: TGTGCCTGGGGACAGGGAAAGGATCAGCCCCAGCATTTT. The full variable domain, in which reference TRBV30 and TRBJ1-5 provide the parts outside the CDR3, is SQTIHQWPATLVQPVGSPLSLECTVEGTSNPNLYWYRQAAGRGLQLLFYSVGIGQISSEVPQNLSASRPQDRQFILSSKKLLLSDSGFYLCAWGQGKDQPQHFGDGTRLSIL.

V and J are TRBV19 and TRBJ1-2, with D tentatively TRBD1 (5 bases). The V end lost 5 bases, the J end lost 4 bases, and 17 bases lay between the germline ends. CDR3 length: 15 amino acids. Germline V lookup: CDR1 LNHDA, CDR2 SQIVND (reference sequence). CDR3 loop: CASSSQQEGSYGYTF. The DNA for the CDR3 is TGTGCCAGTAGTTCTCAACAGGAGGGGAGCTATGGCTACACCTTC.

The chain carries TRBV28 and TRBJ1-3; D is possibly TRBD1 (5 bases). The CDR3 is 17 residues long. Trimming left V 4 bases short and J 7 bases short, with 23 bases between. The germline gives CDR1 MDHEN, CDR2 SYDVKM. The CDR3 protein is CASSSRPWQGGSNTIYF. As DNA, the CDR3 is TGTGCCAGCAGTTCCCGCCCATGGCAGGGAGGAAGTAACACCATATATTTT.

The chain recombines TRBV7-9 with TRBJ1-5; D ambiguous. The CDR3 is made up of 12 amino acids. CDR1 and CDR2 from the germline V gene are SEHNR and FQNEAQ (reference sequence). The V end lost 4 bases, the J end lost 6 bases, and 7 bases lay between the germline ends. This chain's CDR3 is CASSSMGQPQHF. The CDR3, as DNA: TGTGCCAGCAGCTCCATGGGTCAGCCCCAGCATTTT.

This rearrangement joins TRBV5-1 to TRBJ1-2; 9 bases line up with TRBD1. CDR1 and CDR2 (germline): SGHRS, YFSETQ. After removal of 2 bases from V and 8 bases from J, the junction contained 10 bases not matched to a gene. CDR3 size: 15 residues. DNA of the CDR3: TGCGCCAGCAGCTTTACACAGGGGGCCGATTTAGGCTACACCTTC. Amino acids: CASSFTQGADLGYTF.

This chain uses TRBV7-9 with TRBJ2-3, with D perhaps matching TRBD2 (7 bases). Germline V gene sequence: CDR1 SEHNR, CDR2 FQNEAQ (reference sequence). CDR3 length: 16 amino acids. V was clipped by 5 bases and J by 1 base, with 16 bases between them. The CDR3 region is CASSPRGAQGTDTQYF. The CDR3 region has the DNA TGTGCCAGCAGCCCACGGGGGGCGCAGGGCACAGATACGCAGTATTTT.

This clone was seen more than once but under ten times. In DNA, the CDR3 is TGTGCCAGCAGTTTAGAAGCGGGGACAGGGGGTCGGGATGGCTACACCTTC. Protein product: CASSLEAGTGGRDGYTF. The V call is TRBV28, the J call TRBJ1-2; TRBD1 matches 11 bases. J gave up 6 bases and V 2 bases, and 11 bases lay outside the gene matches. This CDR3 region has 17 residues. The germline V gene has CDR1 MDHEN and CDR2 SYDVKM.

The chain combines TRBV5-5 with TRBJ2-7; D is uncertain. From germline, CDR1 is SGHKS and CDR2 YYEKEE (reference sequence). This CDR3 is 13 amino acids long. Trimming stripped 3 bases from V and 5 bases from J, with 12 bases between. The CDR3 region has the DNA TGTGCCAGCAGCTCCGGCCCCGAGGACGAGCAGTACTTC. It codes for CASSSGPEDEQYF.

The chain has TRBV5-1 and TRBJ2-7, with D hard to call. Trimming pared 0 bases from V and 1 base from J, leaving 8 bases between. This CDR3 comprises 14 residues. Germline V gives CDR1 SGHRS, CDR2 YFSETQ. Here the CDR3 DNA reads TGCGCCAGCAGCTTGGACTTACCTTCCTACGAGCAGTACTTC. Translating gives CASSLDLPSYEQYF.